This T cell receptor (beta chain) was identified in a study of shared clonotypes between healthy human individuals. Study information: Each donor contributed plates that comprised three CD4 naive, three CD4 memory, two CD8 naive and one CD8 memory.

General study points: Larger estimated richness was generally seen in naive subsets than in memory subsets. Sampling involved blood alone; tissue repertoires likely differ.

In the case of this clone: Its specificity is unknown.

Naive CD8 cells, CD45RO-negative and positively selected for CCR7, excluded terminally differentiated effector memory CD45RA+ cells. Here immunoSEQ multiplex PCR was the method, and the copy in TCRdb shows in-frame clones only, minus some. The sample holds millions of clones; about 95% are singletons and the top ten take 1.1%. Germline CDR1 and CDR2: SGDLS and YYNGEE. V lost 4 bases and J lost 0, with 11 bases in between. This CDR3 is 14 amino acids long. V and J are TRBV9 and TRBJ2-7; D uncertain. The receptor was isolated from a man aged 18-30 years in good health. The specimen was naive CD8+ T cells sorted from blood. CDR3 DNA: TGTGCCAGCAGCCCCCGATCGGGCTCCTACGAGCAGTACTTC. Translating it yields CASSPRSGSYEQYF.